This T cell receptor beta chain was recovered during a study of blood T cell repertoires in COVID-19. For the study at large: Sources were T cells, B-cell-depleted T cells, or PBMCs; the material itself was cDNA or gDNA.

How the authors handled the data: Estimated nucleated cell counts came from reference gene primer amplification. TCRdb's copy holds only in-frame clones and misses some; the assay was immunoSEQ multiplex PCR. V and J calls and clone size are as listed in that table; D and trimming were resolved from the DNA. The sample records about 280,000 clones, around 90% being singletons. This CDR3 has 14 residues. CDR1 is SGHAT, CDR2 FQNNGV, per germline. The V end was cut by 0 bases, the J end by 1 base, with 6 bases between. The sample comprised peripheral blood. The source of this sequence is a man between 18 and 29 years old with active or convalescent COVID-19. J is TRBJ1-1 and V is TRBV11-2; D is perhaps TRBD1 (5 bases). The CDR3 bases are TGTGCCAGCAGCTTAGAAACAGGGAACACTGAAGCTTTCTTT. Translating gives CASSLETGNTEAFF.